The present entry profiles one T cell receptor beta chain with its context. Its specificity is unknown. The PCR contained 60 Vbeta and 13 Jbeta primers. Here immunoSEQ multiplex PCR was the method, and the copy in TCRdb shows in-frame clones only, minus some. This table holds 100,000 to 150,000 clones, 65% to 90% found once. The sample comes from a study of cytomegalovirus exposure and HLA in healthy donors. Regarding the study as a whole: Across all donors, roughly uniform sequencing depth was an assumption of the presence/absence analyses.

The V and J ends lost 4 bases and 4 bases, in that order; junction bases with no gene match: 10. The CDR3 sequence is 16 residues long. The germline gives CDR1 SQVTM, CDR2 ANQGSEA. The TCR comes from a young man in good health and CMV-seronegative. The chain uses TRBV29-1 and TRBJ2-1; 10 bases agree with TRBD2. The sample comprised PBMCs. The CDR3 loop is CSVGGWRTSGYNEQFF. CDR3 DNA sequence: TGCAGCGTTGGGGGATGGAGGACTAGCGGATACAATGAGCAGTTCTTC.